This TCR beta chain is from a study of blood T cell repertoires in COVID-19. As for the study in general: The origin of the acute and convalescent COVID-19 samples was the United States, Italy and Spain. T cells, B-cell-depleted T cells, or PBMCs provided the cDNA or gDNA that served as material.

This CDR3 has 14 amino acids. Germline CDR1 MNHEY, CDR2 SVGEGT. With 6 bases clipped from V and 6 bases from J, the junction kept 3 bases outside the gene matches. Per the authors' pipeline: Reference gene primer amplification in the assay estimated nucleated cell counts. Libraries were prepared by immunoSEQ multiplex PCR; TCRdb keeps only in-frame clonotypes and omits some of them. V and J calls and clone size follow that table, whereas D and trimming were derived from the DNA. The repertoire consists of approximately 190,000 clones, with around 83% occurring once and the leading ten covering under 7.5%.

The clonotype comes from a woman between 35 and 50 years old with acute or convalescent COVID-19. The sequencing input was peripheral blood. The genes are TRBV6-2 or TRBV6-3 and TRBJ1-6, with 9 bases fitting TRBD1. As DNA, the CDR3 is TGTGCCAGCAGCGACAGGGGGGGTAATTCACCCCTCCACTTT. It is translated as CASSDRGGNSPLHF.